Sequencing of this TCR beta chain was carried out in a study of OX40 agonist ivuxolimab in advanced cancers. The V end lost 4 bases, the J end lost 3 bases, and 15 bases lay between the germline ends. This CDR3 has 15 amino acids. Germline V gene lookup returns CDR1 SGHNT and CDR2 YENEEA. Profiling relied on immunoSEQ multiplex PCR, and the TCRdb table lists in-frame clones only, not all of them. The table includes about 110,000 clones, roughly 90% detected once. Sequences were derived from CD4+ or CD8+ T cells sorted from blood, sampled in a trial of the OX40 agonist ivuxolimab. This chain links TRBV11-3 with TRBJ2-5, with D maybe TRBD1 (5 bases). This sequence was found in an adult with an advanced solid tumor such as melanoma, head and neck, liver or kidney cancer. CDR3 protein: CASSSGGATKETQYF. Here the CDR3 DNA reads TGTGCCAGCAGCTCGGGTGGGGCCACCAAAGAGACCCAGTACTTC.